Listed here is a single T cell receptor (beta chain). Its antigen is not known. The data were obtained in a study of beta chain features in type 1 diabetes. CDR1 is SEHNR, CDR2 FQNEAQ, per germline (reference sequence). V was clipped by 4 bases and J by 3 bases; unmatched bases: 8. The CDR3 sequence is 15 residues long. Overall study findings and caveats: Significant though moderate, a shortening of TCRB CDR3s appeared in all four CD4+ subsets of Type 1 diabetes patients. Individuals with type 1 diabetes displayed fewer insertions and more deletions at VDJ junctions. HLA effects on TCRB rearrangement stayed unresolved here.

One heparinised blood draw averaging roughly 120 mL was given by each donor. Sorting based on CD45RO/CCR7/CD25/CD127/CD95/CD27 separated CD4+ naive, central memory, regulatory and stem cell-like memory cells. Investigators reverse transcribed all isolated RNA, so they sequenced expressed TCRB transcripts. Profiled with immunoSEQ multiplex PCR; TCRdb holds only in-frame clones, not every one. The table records around 280,000 clones, approximately 16% of them present only once. Sample: naive CD4+ T cells from blood. This TCR was recovered from a man younger than 35 with type 1 diabetes. The chain carries TRBV7-9 and TRBJ2-7; TRBD1 matches 8 bases. Written as DNA, the CDR3 is TGTGCCAGCAGCTCCGGACAGGGTCTGGTCTACGAGCAGTACTTC. Translated, it gives CASSSGQGLVYEQYF.